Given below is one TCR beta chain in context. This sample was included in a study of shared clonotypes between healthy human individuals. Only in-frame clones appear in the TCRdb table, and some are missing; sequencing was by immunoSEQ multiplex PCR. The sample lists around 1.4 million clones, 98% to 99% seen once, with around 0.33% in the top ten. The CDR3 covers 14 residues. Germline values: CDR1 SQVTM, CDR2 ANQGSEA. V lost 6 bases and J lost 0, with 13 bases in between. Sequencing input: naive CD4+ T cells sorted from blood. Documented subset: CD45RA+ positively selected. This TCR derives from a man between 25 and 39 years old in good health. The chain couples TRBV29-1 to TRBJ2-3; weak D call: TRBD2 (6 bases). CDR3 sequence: CSVGYSGSTDTQYF. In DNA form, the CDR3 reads TGCAGCGTCGGGTATAGCGGAAGCACAGATACGCAGTATTTT.